Below, 19 T cell receptor beta chains from the same sample are listed, as sequenced in a study of response to subunit inactivated influenza vaccine. TCRdb independently ran MiXCR on the RT-PCR reads; one entry per CDR3 protein. In the table there are about half a million distinct CDR3 sequences, about 25% of which are singletons. The sample consisted of CD4+ T cells sorted from PBMCs, taken about 5 days after vaccination. These receptors were collected from a man between 50 and 59 years old who received an inactivated influenza vaccine.

This clonotype was found a few times. The chain employs TRBV4-2 and TRBJ2-2; 9 bases align to TRBD1. The CDR3 is 17 amino acids. CDR1 is LGHNA and CDR2 is YNFKEQ in the germline V gene. After removal of 0 bases from V and 6 bases from J, the junction contained 8 bases not matched to a gene. As DNA, the CDR3 is TGTGCCAGCAGCCAAGATATTAGGACAGGGGAATCCGGGGAGCTGTTTTTT. Its translation: CASSQDIRTGESGELFF.

This clonotype appeared a few times. This chain connects TRBV15 to TRBJ2-7, with D hard to call. CDR3 size: 13 residues. V was clipped by 3 bases and J by 7 bases, with 13 bases between them. Germline V gene sequence: CDR1 LNHNV, CDR2 YYDKDF (reference sequence). The CDR3 nucleotides are TGTGCCACCAGCAGTCAAAAACTCGGGGAGCAGTACTTC. Amino acids: CATSSQKLGEQYF.

This clonotype has a handful of counts. The gene calls are TRBV6-1 and TRBJ2-1; D call uncertain. Trimming left V 6 bases short and J 3 bases short, with 12 bases between. Germline lookup yields CDR1 MNHNS and CDR2 SASEGT. CDR3 size: 14 residues. For the CDR3, the DNA is TGTGCCAGCAGCCGGACCGCTCACTACAATGAGCAGTTCTTC. Protein product: CASSRTAHYNEQFF.

This clonotype was picked up a small number of times. The V and J genes are TRBV7-2 and TRBJ2-2; perhaps TRBD1 as D (6 bases). CDR1 is SGHTA and CDR2 is FQGNSA in the germline V gene. CDR3 size: 14 residues. V was shortened by 2 bases and J by 7 bases, with 11 bases between the two germline ends. The CDR3 loop is CASSLTGRVGELFF. The CDR3 nucleotides are TGTGCCAGCAGCTTAACAGGGCGGGTCGGGGAGCTGTTTTTT.

J is TRBJ2-5 and V is TRBV12-3 or TRBV12-4; D remains ambiguous. Deletions cut 5 bases from V and 2 bases from J, with 12 bases between. The CDR3 is 14 amino acids. Written as DNA, the CDR3 is TGTGCCAGCAGTCCTGGGCCGATACAAGAGACCCAGTACTTC. It translates to CASSPGPIQETQYF.

The table lists this clonotype with many counts. The J gene is TRBJ1-2, the V gene TRBV7-9; weak D call: TRBD1 (6 bases). The germline gives CDR1 SEHNR, CDR2 FQNEAQ (reference sequence). Trimming stripped 1 base from V and 5 bases from J, with 11 bases between. The CDR3 totals 14 residues. CDR3 DNA: TGTGCCAGCAGCTTAGGGACAGCGAAGTATGGCTACACCTTC. Protein sequence: CASSLGTAKYGYTF.

The chain employs TRBV19 and TRBJ2-1; TRBD2 matches at 8 bases. CDR3 length: 19 amino acids. The germline V gene encodes CDR1 LNHDA and CDR2 SQIVND (reference sequence). J was trimmed by 10 bases and V by 3 bases; bases with no gene match: 23. CDR3 sequence (DNA): TGTGCCAGTAGTATTGAAGGGTCGGACGGCGGGAGGCCCATTGGAGAGCAGTTCTTC. The encoded protein is CASSIEGSDGGRPIGEQFF. The whole variable domain, remainder taken from reference TRBV19 and TRBJ2-1, is DGGITQSPKYLFRKEGQNVTLSCEQNLNHDAMYWYRQDPGQGLRLIYYSQIVNDFQKGDIAEGYSVSREKKESFPLTVTSAQKNPTAFYLCASSIEGSDGGRPIGEQFFGPGTRLTVL.

This rearrangement joins TRBV5-1 to TRBJ2-1; 10 bases match TRBD2. Germline-derived CDR1 and CDR2 are SGHRS and YFSETQ. The CDR3 totals 17 residues. The V and J ends lost 4 bases and 1 base, in that order; junction bases with no gene match: 8. CDR3 region: CASSTQPTSGSYNEQFF. The CDR3 DNA sequence: TGCGCCAGCAGCACACAACCGACTAGCGGGTCCTACAATGAGCAGTTCTTC.

This sequence joins TRBV7-2 and TRBJ2-3; a weak D match, TRBD2 (6 bases). This CDR3 region has 15 residues. V lost 2 bases and J 6 bases, leaving 15 bases between the germline ends. CDR1 and CDR2 from the germline V gene are SGHTA and FQGNSA. The CDR3 spells CASSLNGGPMDTQYF. The CDR3 nucleotides read TGTGCCAGCAGCTTAAATGGAGGGCCTATGGATACGCAGTATTTT.

This clonotype was recorded only once. The chain carries TRBV12-3 or TRBV12-4 and TRBJ2-3, with D possibly being TRBD2 (8 bases). This CDR3 has 16 residues. Trimming took 6 bases from V and 10 from J, leaving 26 bases between them. The CDR3 is CASSPRGVIAGRSQYF. CDR3 DNA: TGTGCCAGCAGCCCCAGGGGGGTAATAGCGGGGAGGTCGCAGTATTTT.

This chain uses TRBV3-1 with TRBJ1-2; TRBD1 agrees at 10 bases. Trimming took 4 bases from V and 4 from J; bases not matched to a gene: 9. The V gene's germline CDR1 is LGHDT and CDR2 YNNKEL (reference sequence). This CDR3 has 16 residues. CDR3 residues: CASSPQPGQGSYGYTF. As DNA, the CDR3 is TGTGCCAGCAGCCCCCAACCGGGACAGGGGAGCTATGGCTACACCTTC.

The V and J genes are TRBV2 and TRBJ1-6, with 7 nucleotides matching TRBD1. This CDR3 is 13 amino acids long. Germline V gene data show CDR1 as SNHLY and CDR2 as FYNNEI. Germline trimming cut 8 bases from V and 7 bases from J; bases unmatched to any gene: 5. For the CDR3, the DNA is TGTGCCAGCGTCAAGGGGGCCAATTCACCCCTCCACTTT. It encodes CASVKGANSPLHF.

The CDR3 nucleotides are TGTGCCAGCAGTTACAGAGCTCAGGGGTCTAACCACGAGCAGTACTTC. It translates to CASSYRAQGSNHEQYF. This rearrangement joins TRBV6-2 or TRBV6-3 to TRBJ2-7; a possible D gene is TRBD1 (6 bases). The length of the CDR3 is 16 residues. The germline V and J ends were trimmed by 2 bases and 5 bases, with 19 bases remaining between them. Germline loops: CDR1 MNHEY, CDR2 SVGEGT.

J is TRBJ1-5 and V is TRBV29-1; TRBD1 matches 7 bases. With 4 bases clipped from V and 3 bases from J, the junction kept 9 bases outside the gene matches. The CDR3 sequence is 15 residues long. In germline, CDR1 is SQVTM, CDR2 ANQGSEA. CDR3 loop: CSVAVSGQNNQPQHF. DNA of the CDR3: TGCAGCGTTGCTGTCTCGGGACAGAACAATCAGCCCCAGCATTTT.

V usage is TRBV15 and J usage is TRBJ2-7; 8 bases align to TRBD1. The J segment lost 3 bases and the V segment lost 3 bases, leaving 7 bases of the junction unmatched. The CDR3 contains 15 residues. From germline, CDR1 is LNHNV and CDR2 YYDKDF (reference sequence). The CDR3 loop reads CATSSGQGAFYEQYF. The CDR3 coding sequence is TGTGCCACCAGCAGCGGACAGGGAGCTTTCTACGAGCAGTACTTC. Drawing the rest from reference TRBV15 and TRBJ2-7, the complete variable domain is DAMVIQNPRYQVTQFGKPVTLSCSQTLNHNVMYWYQQKSSQAPKLLFHYYDKDFNNEADTPDNFQSRRPNTSFCFLDIRSPGLGDTAMYLCATSSGQGAFYEQYFGPGTRLTVT.

This clonotype was counted between two and nine times. This chain uses TRBV28 with TRBJ2-4, with D tentatively TRBD1 (6 bases). CDR1 MDHEN and CDR2 SYDVKM come from the germline V gene. CDR3 length: 13 amino acids. V lost 4 bases and J 3 bases, leaving 7 bases between the germline ends. CDR3 region: CASSSGVKNIQYF. For the CDR3, the DNA is TGTGCCAGCAGTTCAGGGGTCAAAAACATTCAGTACTTC.

The chain uses TRBV15 and TRBJ1-1; D not certain. Looked up from germline, CDR1 is LNHNV and CDR2 is YYDKDF (reference sequence). Trimming took 2 bases from V and 0 from J, leaving 10 bases between them. This CDR3 has 15 residues. CDR3 residues: CATSRRTEMNTEAFF. The DNA for the CDR3 is TGTGCCACCAGCAGAAGAACAGAGATGAACACTGAAGCTTTCTTT.

This clonotype has just a few counts. This rearrangement joins TRBV12-3 or TRBV12-4 to TRBJ2-4; 8 positions match TRBD1. There are 17 residues in the CDR3. V shed 3 bases, J shed 1 base, and the junction held 8 bases outside the gene matches. CDR3 in DNA: TGTGCCAGCAGTTTGTACAGGGGGAAGCGGGCCAAAAACATTCAGTACTTC. Translating gives CASSLYRGKRAKNIQYF.

This clonotype was counted only a few times. The V gene is TRBV4-1, the J gene TRBJ2-1, with D possibly being TRBD1 (6 bases). Between the trimmed V and J ends, which lost 6 bases and 3 bases, there was a span of 21 bases. CDR1 is MGHRA and CDR2 is YSYEKL in the germline V gene. The CDR3 contains 17 residues. CDR3 amino acids: CASSFHSRDKLYNEQFF. The CDR3 DNA reads TGCGCCAGCAGTTTCCACTCCCGGGACAAACTCTACAATGAGCAGTTCTTC.